This record covers a single T cell receptor (beta chain). The antigen is not known. Measured with immunoSEQ multiplex PCR; TCRdb has only the in-frame clones, and not every one. This table has 30,000 to 35,000 clones, over 80% appearing once. The record originates from a study of OX40 agonist ivuxolimab in advanced cancers. General study results and limits: More expanded clones were found, on average, in CD8+ than in CD4+ T cells.

CDR1 and CDR2 (germline): SGDLS, YYNGEE. CDR3 length equals 16 residues. The trim removed 4 bases at V and 2 bases at J, leaving 6 bases unmatched. The receptor's source is an adult with an advanced solid tumor such as melanoma, head and neck, liver or kidney cancer. The chain recombines TRBV9 with TRBJ2-3; the match to TRBD2 covers 11 bases. The sequencing used CD4+ or CD8+ T cells sorted from blood, collected in a trial of the OX40 agonist ivuxolimab. CDR3 nucleotides: TGTGCCAGCAGCACCCATAGCGGGAGGGTCACAGATACGCAGTATTTT. Its protein product is CASSTHSGRVTDTQYF.